A single T cell receptor (beta chain) is shown here with its context. The antigen it recognizes is unknown. Base qualities are not at hand, and no much larger clone is one base apart. This sample was taken from a study of T cell repertoires in cytomegalovirus infection (dated by TCRdb to the late 2010s). In the study overall: The peptide stimulations were aimed at well-studied HLA-B-restricted epitopes as well as recently identified HLA-C-restricted CMV epitopes, whose presentation resists viral immunomodulation. The HLA type of each donor mattered for the analysis, because public TCR beta signatures pointed to carriage of CMV infection along with the matching HLA type.

The treatment or condition label on this specimen signifies: in vitro stimulation with specific CMV peptide epitopes to enrich CMV-specific T cells. Broad study findings and their caveats: Carriers of CMV infection plus the relevant HLA type were discriminated by the cumulative frequency of public TCR beta family members in the study cohort and in an independent roughly 370-donor cohort. In the ex vivo response, HLA-C-restricted CMV-specific TCR beta clonotypes were dominant, and in two of eight donors the single most frequent clonotype came from this HLA-C-restricted group.

Ends trimmed: V by 3 bases, J by 3 bases; bases unmatched to a gene: 8. CDR1 KGHSH and CDR2 LQKENI are derived from the germline V gene. Measured from the cysteine to the phenylalanine, the CDR3 is 16 residues long. The sequence is cut down to CDR3 DNA, 48 bases in frame from base 1. Sequencing took place on an Illumina HiSeq 1500. TCRdb reprocessing: public reads trimmed at Q25 with fastp, clones called with MiXCR, in-frame beta chains kept. When rows share a CDR3 protein, they turn into one entry using the most common DNA and genes. The sample yields approximately 470,000 distinct CDR3 sequences; roughly 46% were counted once. The ten largest make up about 45% of the sample.

The sequencing here drew on cultured PBMCs, taken from culture after CMV antigen stimulation. This clonotype was obtained from a human donor in good health (CMV status not recorded). Some clones in this sample may be carry-over from other donors' samples. The chain employs TRBV18 and TRBJ1-5, with 7 bases aligning to TRBD1. This receptor carries the CDR3 CASSPTPRGINQPQHF. DNA sequence: TGTGCCAGCTCACCGACCCCCAGGGGGATCAATCAGCCCCAGCATTTT.